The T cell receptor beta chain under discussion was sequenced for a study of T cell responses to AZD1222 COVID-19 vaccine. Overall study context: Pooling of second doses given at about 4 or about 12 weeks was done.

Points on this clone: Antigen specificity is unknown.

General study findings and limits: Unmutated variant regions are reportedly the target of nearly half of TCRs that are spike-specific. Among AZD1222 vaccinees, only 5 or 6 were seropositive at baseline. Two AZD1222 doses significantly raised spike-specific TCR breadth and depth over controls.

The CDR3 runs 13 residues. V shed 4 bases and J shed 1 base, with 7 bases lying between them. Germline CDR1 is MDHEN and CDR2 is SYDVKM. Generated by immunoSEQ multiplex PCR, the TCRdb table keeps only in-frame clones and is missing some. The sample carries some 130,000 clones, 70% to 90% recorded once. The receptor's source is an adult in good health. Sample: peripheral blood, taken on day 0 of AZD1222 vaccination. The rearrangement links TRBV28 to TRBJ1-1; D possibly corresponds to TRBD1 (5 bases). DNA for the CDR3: TGTGCCAGCAGTTACGGGACGAACACTGAAGCTTTCTTT. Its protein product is CASSYGTNTEAFF. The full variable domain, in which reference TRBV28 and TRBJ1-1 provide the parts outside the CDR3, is DVKVTQSSRYLVKRTGEKVFLECVQDMDHENMFWYRQDPGLGLRLIYFSYDVKMKEKGDIPEGYSVSREKKERFSLILESASTNQTSMYLCASSYGTNTEAFFGQGTRLTVV.